The entry below gives a single TCR beta chain sequence along with its context. No antigen is known for it. The entry originates in a study of PD-L1 blockade in urothelial cancer. Study background: Patients commenced intravenous atezolizumab, 1,200 mg every 3 weeks, around 2014. Men with urothelial cancer arising in the bladder made up about 85% of the roughly 29 patients. Findings of the study overall: Enhanced expansion of tumor-associated blood clones at 3 weeks characterized durable-benefit patients.

Time point noted: pretreatment peripheral blood. The CDR3 is 17 residues long. V lost 3 bases and J 2 bases, leaving 15 bases between the germline ends. Germline V gives CDR1 SGHDT, CDR2 YYEEEE. Generated by immunoSEQ multiplex PCR, the TCRdb table keeps only in-frame clones and is missing some. The data show approximately 50,000 clones, approximately 79% seen once. The chain links TRBV5-6 to TRBJ2-6; tentatively, D is TRBD1 (5 bases). The sample in question was PBMCs, obtained around atezolizumab (anti-PD-L1) treatment. This receptor was identified in a man between 65 and 80 years old with urothelial cancer. The CDR3 spells CASSSQGGRAGANVLTF. In DNA form, the CDR3 reads TGTGCCAGCAGCTCGCAGGGTGGTAGAGCTGGGGCCAACGTCCTGACTTTC. Variable domain in full (rest from reference TRBV5-6 and TRBJ2-6): DAGVTQSPTHLIKTRGQQVTLRCSPKSGHDTVSWYQQALGQGPQFIFQYYEEEERQRGNFPDRFSGHQFPNYSSELNVNALLLGDSALYLCASSSQGGRAGANVLTFGAGSRLTVL.